This entry lists 17 T cell receptor beta chains sequenced from one sample in a study of blood T cell repertoires in COVID-19 (dated by TCRdb to 2020 to 2021). Library preparation employed the immunoSEQ multiplex PCR assay. TCRdb mirrors the immuneACCESS table, restricted to in-frame sequences. Some clones are absent from its copies; in checked studies, under half trace to an unresolved V gene, and the reason for the others is unknown. This sample lists roughly 290,000 clones; approximately 85% were detected once. The leading ten clones occupy about 1% of the sample. Input material: peripheral blood. These receptors were collected from a human donor with COVID-19, enrolled during active disease. The donor label of this sample is uncertain.

V gene TRBV20-1 combines with J gene TRBJ1-1; no firm D call. The germline V gene has CDR1 DFQATT and CDR2 SNEGSKA (reference sequence). This CDR3 contains 11 residues. The CDR3 DNA follows: TGCAGACTTTCGGGGAACACTGAAGCTTTCTTT. Translating it yields CRLSGNTEAFF.

The chain combines TRBV28 with TRBJ1-4; D is undetermined. Germline CDR1 is MDHEN and CDR2 is SYDVKM. This CDR3 is built from 13 residues. Trimming shortened V by 2 bases and J by 6 bases, and 7 bases separated the two germline ends. CDR3 loop: CASSLVYHEKLFF. The CDR3 DNA reads TGTGCCAGCAGTTTAGTGTATCATGAAAAACTGTTTTTT. Full variable domain (outside the CDR3, taken from reference TRBV28 and TRBJ1-4): DVKVTQSSRYLVKRTGEKVFLECVQDMDHENMFWYRQDPGLGLRLIYFSYDVKMKEKGDIPEGYSVSREKKERFSLILESASTNQTSMYLCASSLVYHEKLFFGSGTQLSVL.

The V gene is TRBV7-9, the J gene TRBJ1-3; unclear D gene. CDR3 length equals 12 residues. Germline CDR1 SEHNR, CDR2 FQNEAQ (reference sequence). With 2 bases removed from V and 11 bases from J, the gap between germline ends came to 10 bases. The DNA of the CDR3 is TGTGCCAGCAGCTTAACCGACAAGGCCATATATTTT. It yields the protein CASSLTDKAIYF.

This chain uses TRBV28 with TRBJ1-1, with TRBD1 matching over 7 bases. Germline loops: CDR1 MDHEN, CDR2 SYDVKM. This CDR3 region has 16 residues. J gave up 4 bases and V 4 bases, and 12 bases lay outside the gene matches. The CDR3 is CASSSRRQGRSTEAFF. CDR3 bases: TGTGCCAGCAGTTCTCGGCGACAGGGACGCAGCACTGAAGCTTTCTTT.

V usage is TRBV6-5 and J usage is TRBJ1-4; D remains unclear. The germline V and J ends were trimmed by 7 bases and 10 bases, with 19 bases remaining between them. The CDR3 extends over 14 amino acids. The germline gives CDR1 MNHEY, CDR2 SVGAGI. The CDR3 sequence is CASTQERESGKLFF. The CDR3 DNA follows: TGTGCCAGCACCCAGGAGAGGGAAAGTGGAAAACTGTTTTTT.

The rearrangement joins TRBV9 to TRBJ1-5, with TRBD1 matching over 12 bases. Unmatched junction bases numbered 2, after V lost 7 bases and J lost 0 bases. The germline CDR1 and CDR2 sequences are SGDLS and YYNGEE. This CDR3 is built from 15 residues. DNA of the CDR3: TGTGCCAGCGGGACAGGGGGCAATAGCAATCAGCCCCAGCATTTT. Protein sequence: CASGTGGNSNQPQHF.

The rearrangement uses TRBV4-1 and TRBJ2-3; TRBD1 matches 9 bases. The CDR3 is made up of 16 amino acids. CDR1 and CDR2 from the germline V gene are MGHRA and YSYEKL. With V trimmed by 1 base and J by 2 bases, 4 bases remained unmatched. The CDR3 region is CASSQAGTGTTDTQYF. The CDR3 nucleotides are TGCGCCAGCAGCCAAGCTGGGACAGGGACCACAGATACGCAGTATTTT.

This clone was found once. This CDR3 reads CASSFWRGGYGYTF. CDR3 nucleotides: TGTGCCAGCAGTTTTTGGAGGGGGGGCTATGGCTACACCTTC. The chain has TRBV28 and TRBJ1-2; D is possibly TRBD1 (6 bases). CDR1 and CDR2 (germline): MDHEN, SYDVKM. CDR3 length: 14 amino acids. V gave up 3 bases and J gave up 4 bases, with 12 bases separating them.

The V and J genes are TRBV19 and TRBJ1-1, with D tentatively TRBD1 (6 bases). Trimming took off 7 bases at V and 2 bases at J, with 20 bases between the two ends. Per germline, CDR1 LNHDA and CDR2 SQIVND (reference sequence). The CDR3 is 16 residues long. Here the CDR3 reads CASNLATGLPNTEAFF. DNA for the CDR3: TGTGCCAGTAATCTAGCTACAGGGCTCCCAAACACTGAAGCTTTCTTT.

This rearrangement joins TRBV5-6 to TRBJ2-1, with 8 nucleotides matching TRBD2. From germline, CDR1 is SGHDT and CDR2 YYEEEE. V lost 4 bases to trimming and J lost 15 bases; unmatched junction nucleotides: 12. The CDR3 covers 13 residues. The chain's CDR3 is CASSPGLDLNRFF. The CDR3 nucleotides read TGTGCCAGCAGCCCGGGACTAGACTTGAATAGGTTCTTC.

With regard to this clone: This same CDR3 is encoded by further DNA sequences in the sample. This rearrangement joins TRBV7-2 to TRBJ2-5; tentatively, D is TRBD1 (5 bases). V was cut by 2 bases and J by 2 bases, with 9 bases left in between. The CDR3 runs to 14 residues. Germline V gene data show CDR1 as SGHTA and CDR2 as FQGNSA. The CDR3 DNA sequence: TGTGCCAGCAGCTTAAGGGGAATTCAAGAGACCCAGTACTTC. Translating it yields CASSLRGIQETQYF.

This chain connects TRBV5-1 to TRBJ2-7; D is undetermined. V was trimmed by 0 bases and J by 3 bases, leaving 10 bases between them. CDR1 is SGHRS, CDR2 YFSETQ, per germline. CDR3 length equals 14 residues. Here the CDR3 DNA reads TGCGCCAGCAGCTTGGGTTTCGTCAGCTACGAGCAGTACTTC. It encodes CASSLGFVSYEQYF.

This rearrangement joins TRBV27 to TRBJ1-3, with TRBD1 as a possible D gene (6 bases). The length of the CDR3 is 16 residues. In germline, CDR1 is MNHEY, CDR2 SMNVEV (reference sequence). Trimming cost V 0 bases and J 2 bases, with 11 bases left between them. CDR3 residues: CASSLSAGEAGNTIYF. CDR3 coding DNA: TGTGCCAGCAGTTTATCTGCAGGGGAAGCTGGAAACACCATATATTTT.

The chain couples TRBV30 to TRBJ1-1, with D maybe TRBD1 (6 bases). The V end was cut by 0 bases, the J end by 10 bases, with 9 bases between. The CDR3 extends over 11 amino acids. Germline-derived CDR1 and CDR2 are GTSNPN and SVGIG (reference sequence). The CDR3 protein is CAWSVGQLAFF. The CDR3, as DNA: TGTGCCTGGAGTGTTGGACAGCTAGCTTTCTTT.

On this clone itself: Other DNA sequences of this sample code for an identical CDR3. The J gene is TRBJ2-7, the V gene TRBV28, with 8 bases fitting TRBD1. The length of the CDR3 is 13 residues. CDR1 MDHEN and CDR2 SYDVKM come from the germline V gene. Trimming cost V 6 bases and J 2 bases; bases outside gene matches: 3. This CDR3 reads CASRRTGTYEQYF. The CDR3 nucleotides read TGTGCCAGCAGGCGGACAGGGACCTACGAGCAGTACTTC.

This clone was recorded only once. The gene calls are TRBV18 and TRBJ2-6, with 8 bases identical to TRBD1. Trimming took 3 bases from V and 0 from J; bases not matched to a gene: 7. The CDR3 extends over 18 amino acids. Per the germline V gene, CDR1 is KGHSH and CDR2 is LQKENI. CDR3 region: CASSPLGTGGSGANVLTF. In nucleotides, the CDR3 is TGTGCCAGCTCACCCCTAGGGACAGGAGGCTCTGGGGCCAACGTCCTGACTTTC.

The V and J genes are TRBV19 and TRBJ2-5; D might be TRBD2 (7 bases). The germline CDR1 and CDR2 sequences are LNHDA and SQIVND (reference sequence). With 6 bases removed from V and 1 base from J, the gap between germline ends came to 15 bases. CDR3 size: 15 residues. CDR3 DNA sequence: TGTGCCAGTAGGGGGGCTAGCGGACGCCAAGAGACCCAGTACTTC. It encodes CASRGASGRQETQYF.